Listed here are 9 T cell receptor beta chains from one sample, sequenced in a study of blood T cell repertoires in COVID-19. Repertoires were generated with immunoSEQ multiplex PCR, while TCRdb's copy carries only in-frame clones and drops some. The sample consists of roughly 150,000 clones, 76% of them appearing once. Material for sequencing was peripheral blood. These receptor sequences come from a man in his 60s with acute or convalescent COVID-19.

CDR3 region: CASSIGLARETQYF. In DNA, the CDR3 is TGTGCCAGTAGTATAGGACTAGCGCGGGAGACCCAGTACTTC. J is TRBJ2-5 and V is TRBV19; TRBD2 matches at 8 bases. The CDR3 has 14 amino acids. After removal of 1 base from V and 5 bases from J, the junction contained 3 bases not matched to a gene. Germline CDR1 LNHDA, CDR2 SQIVND (reference sequence).

In its sample, this clone was seen a few times. The chain joins TRBV9 to TRBJ1-2, with 7 bases aligning to TRBD1. This CDR3 is built from 20 residues. V dropped 4 bases and J dropped 5; count of bases not matched to a gene: 26. CDR1 and CDR2 from the germline V gene are SGDLS and YYNGEE. DNA of the CDR3: TGTGCCAGCAGCACTCACCCAGGAGGTGGGACAGATCTAACATTTTATGGCTACACCTTC. This gives the protein CASSTHPGGGTDLTFYGYTF.

The chain employs TRBV9 and TRBJ1-2; D gene uncertain. V lost 2 bases and J lost 2, with 7 bases in between. The CDR3 spans 13 residues. Germline assignment: CDR1 SGDLS and CDR2 YYNGEE. The CDR3 protein is CASSVNTNYGYTF. CDR3 DNA: TGTGCCAGCAGCGTGAACACCAACTATGGCTACACCTTC.

The chain employs TRBV18 and TRBJ2-3, with TRBD2 matching 8 bases. Germline values: CDR1 KGHSH, CDR2 LQKENI. Trimming cost V 3 bases and J 3 bases; bases outside gene matches: 14. The CDR3 loop spans 18 amino acids. The CDR3 loop is CASSPREAGTRGTDTQYF. As DNA, the CDR3 is TGTGCCAGCTCACCCCGTGAGGCCGGGACTAGGGGGACAGATACGCAGTATTTT. The variable domain in full, with the rest retrieved from reference TRBV18 and TRBJ2-3, is NAGVMQNPRHLVRRRGQEARLRCSPMKGHSHVYWYRQLPEEGLKFMVYLQKENIIDESGMPKERFSAEFPKEGPSILRIQQVVRGDSAAYFCASSPREAGTRGTDTQYFGPGTRLTVL.

This chain joins TRBV11-3 and TRBJ2-3; 7 positions match TRBD1. The CDR3 contains 15 residues. The V gene's germline CDR1 is SGHNT and CDR2 YENEEA. V dropped 4 bases and J dropped 6; count of bases not matched to a gene: 10. The CDR3 DNA sequence: TGTGCCAGCAGCTCACAGGGGCCTCCGAGTGATACGCAGTATTTT. Translation: CASSSQGPPSDTQYF. Full variable domain (remainder filled in from reference TRBV11-3 and TRBJ2-3): EAGVVQSPRYKIIEKKQPVAFWCNPISGHNTLYWYLQNLGQGPELLIRYENEEAVDDSQLPKDRFSAERLKGVDSTLKIQPAELGDSAVYLCASSSQGPPSDTQYFGPGTRLTVL.

The chain uses TRBV5-1 and TRBJ2-7; possibly TRBD2 for D (5 bases). In germline, CDR1 is SGHRS, CDR2 YFSETQ. Trimming cost V 4 bases and J 5 bases, with 10 bases left between them. The CDR3 spans 12 residues. In nucleotides, the CDR3 is TGCGCCAGCAGCAAGGACTCGGACGAGCAGTACTTC. Protein product: CASSKDSDEQYF.

The chain links TRBV5-1 to TRBJ2-3; 11 positions match TRBD2. This CDR3 is 15 amino acids long. The germline CDR1 and CDR2 sequences are SGHRS and YFSETQ. The trim removed 6 bases at V and 2 bases at J, leaving 5 bases unmatched. Written as DNA, the CDR3 is TGCGCCAGCAAACGACTAGCGGGATTCACAGATACGCAGTATTTT. This encodes CASKRLAGFTDTQYF.

This chain uses TRBV16 with TRBJ1-5; tentatively, D is TRBD1 (6 bases). This CDR3 contains 14 residues. Germline V gene lookup returns CDR1 KGHSY and CDR2 FQNENV. The germline V and J ends were trimmed by 4 bases and 5 bases, with 12 bases remaining between them. CDR3 DNA: TGTGCCAGCAGCCTCACAGGGTCGGATCAGCCCCAGCATTTT. As protein: CASSLTGSDQPQHF.

J is TRBJ2-2 and V is TRBV3-1 (or the pseudogene TRBV3-2); the D gene is possibly TRBD2 (7 bases). This CDR3 is built from 13 residues. Trimming cost V 8 bases and J 6 bases, with 13 bases left between them. From germline, CDR1 is LGHDT and CDR2 YNNKEL (reference sequence). The CDR3 protein is CASAGGGAGELFF. The CDR3 coding sequence is TGTGCCAGCGCTGGGGGGGGCGCCGGGGAGCTGTTTTTT.